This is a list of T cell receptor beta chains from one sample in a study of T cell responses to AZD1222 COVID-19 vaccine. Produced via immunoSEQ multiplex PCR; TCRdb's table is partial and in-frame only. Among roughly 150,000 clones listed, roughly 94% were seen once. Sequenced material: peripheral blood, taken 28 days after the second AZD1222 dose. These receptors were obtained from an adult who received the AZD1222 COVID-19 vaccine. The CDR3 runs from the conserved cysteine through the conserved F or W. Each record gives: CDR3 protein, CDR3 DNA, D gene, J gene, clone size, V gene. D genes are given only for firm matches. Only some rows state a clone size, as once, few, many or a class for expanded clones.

CDR3 protein: CASSPDIQETQYF
CDR3 DNA: TGTGCCAGCAGCCCGGACATTCAAGAGACCCAGTACTTC
D gene: NA
J gene: TRBJ2-5
clone size: NA
V gene: TRBV7-2

CDR3 protein: CASSPPRLAGDRGKQFF
CDR3 DNA: TGTGCCAGCAGCCCCCCGCGACTAGCGGGGGACAGGGGTAAGCAGTTCTTC
D gene: TRBD2
J gene: TRBJ2-1
clone size: NA
V gene: TRBV3-1/TRBV3-2

CDR3 protein: CATSDLRSQYF
CDR3 DNA: TGTGCCACCAGTGATTTGCGGTCCCAGTACTTC
D gene: NA
J gene: TRBJ2-5
clone size: NA
V gene: TRBV24-1

CDR3 protein: CASSWTANTEAFF
CDR3 DNA: TGTGCCAGCAGCTGGACAGCGAACACTGAAGCTTTCTTT
D gene: NA
J gene: TRBJ1-1
clone size: NA
V gene: TRBV7-6

CDR3 protein: CASSIGPGDIQYF
CDR3 DNA: TGTGCCAGTAGTATCGGCCCAGGGGACATTCAGTACTTC
D gene: NA
J gene: TRBJ2-4
clone size: NA
V gene: TRBV19

CDR3 protein: CASSLLGLTGDTEAFF
CDR3 DNA: TGCGCCAGCAGCTTGTTGGGCCTGACTGGGGACACTGAAGCTTTCTTT
D gene: NA
J gene: TRBJ1-1
clone size: NA
V gene: TRBV5-1

CDR3 protein: CASSPLAQTSSYNSPLHF
CDR3 DNA: TGTGCCAGCTCACCATTGGCACAGACGAGCTCCTATAATTCACCCCTCCACTTT
D gene: NA
J gene: TRBJ1-6
clone size: NA
V gene: TRBV18

CDR3 protein: CASSQDTRWDEQYF
CDR3 DNA: TGCGCCAGCAGCCAAGATACCCGGTGGGACGAGCAGTACTTC
D gene: NA
J gene: TRBJ2-7
clone size: NA
V gene: TRBV4-1

CDR3 protein: CASSPSYNEQFF
CDR3 DNA: TGTGCCAGCAGCCCATCCTACAATGAGCAGTTCTTC
D gene: NA
J gene: TRBJ2-1
clone size: NA
V gene: TRBV7-9

CDR3 protein: CASSGLGLSGNTIYF
CDR3 DNA: TGTGCCAGCAGTGGTTTAGGCCTCTCTGGAAACACCATATATTTT
D gene: NA
J gene: TRBJ1-3
clone size: once
V gene: TRBV2

CDR3 protein: CASSFDRGLGEQYF
CDR3 DNA: TGTGCCAGCAGTTTCGACAGGGGGCTAGGCGAGCAGTACTTC
D gene: TRBD1
J gene: TRBJ2-7
clone size: NA
V gene: TRBV6-5

CDR3 protein: CASSLGEGRELFF
CDR3 DNA: TGTGCCAGCAGCTTGGGGGAGGGGCGGGAGCTGTTTTTT
D gene: TRBD2
J gene: TRBJ2-2
clone size: NA
V gene: TRBV7-3

CDR3 protein: CASSQGGGSGGYTF
CDR3 DNA: TGTGCCAGCAGCCAAGGGGGTGGCTCGGGTGGCTACACCTTC
D gene: NA
J gene: TRBJ1-2
clone size: NA
V gene: TRBV4-2

CDR3 protein: CASSRSGETQYF
CDR3 DNA: TGTGCCAGCAGTAGGAGTGGAGAGACCCAGTACTTC
D gene: NA
J gene: TRBJ2-5
clone size: NA
V gene: TRBV7-6

CDR3 protein: CASSRGGSFYGYTF
CDR3 DNA: TGTGCCAGCTCTAGGGGGGGGTCATTCTATGGCTACACCTTC
D gene: NA
J gene: TRBJ1-2
clone size: once
V gene: TRBV7-2

CDR3 protein: CASQPTGMNTGELFF
CDR3 DNA: TGTGCCAGCCAACCGACAGGGATGAACACCGGGGAGCTGTTTTTT
D gene: TRBD1
J gene: TRBJ2-2
clone size: NA
V gene: TRBV6-5

CDR3 protein: CASSQRRDPPGELFF
CDR3 DNA: TGCGCCAGCAGCCAGCGCCGGGACCCTCCCGGGGAGCTGTTTTTT
D gene: NA
J gene: TRBJ2-2
clone size: NA
V gene: TRBV4-3

CDR3 protein: CARTLPRGPIAKNIQYF
CDR3 DNA: TGTGCCAGAACACTACCCAGGGGTCCGATAGCCAAAAACATTCAGTACTTC
D gene: NA
J gene: TRBJ2-4
clone size: NA
V gene: TRBV5-3

CDR3 protein: CASSQTGRETQYF
CDR3 DNA: TGTGCCAGCTCACAGACAGGGAGGGAGACCCAGTACTTC
D gene: NA
J gene: TRBJ2-5
clone size: NA
V gene: TRBV18

CDR3 protein: CASSLVGTGNTEAFF
CDR3 DNA: TGTGCCAGCAGCTTAGTAGGGACAGGGAATACTGAAGCTTTCTTT
D gene: TRBD1
J gene: TRBJ1-1
clone size: NA
V gene: TRBV7-6

CDR3 protein: CASSLDVYTEAFF
CDR3 DNA: TGTGCCAGCAGCTTAGATGTGTACACTGAAGCTTTCTTT
D gene: NA
J gene: TRBJ1-1
clone size: NA
V gene: TRBV7-7

CDR3 protein: CASSQGTPLTDTQYF
CDR3 DNA: TGTGCCAGCAGCCAAGGGACCCCCCTCACAGATACGCAGTATTTT
D gene: NA
J gene: TRBJ2-3
clone size: NA
V gene: TRBV4-2

CDR3 protein: CATSGPSNTGELFF
CDR3 DNA: TGTGCCACCAGTGGCCCTTCGAACACCGGGGAGCTGTTTTTT
D gene: NA
J gene: TRBJ2-2
clone size: NA
V gene: TRBV24-1

CDR3 protein: CASSQGGNYGYTF
CDR3 DNA: TGTGCCAGCAGCCAAGGAGGAAACTATGGCTACACCTTC
D gene: NA
J gene: TRBJ1-2
clone size: NA
V gene: TRBV3-1/TRBV3-2

CDR3 protein: CASSYGQGATLGRTEAFF
CDR3 DNA: TGCGCCAGCAGCTATGGACAGGGGGCAACCCTAGGGAGGACTGAAGCTTTCTTT
D gene: TRBD1
J gene: TRBJ1-1
clone size: NA
V gene: TRBV5-1

CDR3 protein: CASGPQARGYTF
CDR3 DNA: TGTGCCAGCGGCCCCCAGGCTAGGGGCTACACCTTC
D gene: NA
J gene: TRBJ1-2
clone size: NA
V gene: TRBV28

CDR3 protein: CASSQETGYHEQYF
CDR3 DNA: TGTGCCAGCAGCCAAGAGACAGGGTACCACGAGCAGTACTTC
D gene: TRBD1
J gene: TRBJ2-7
clone size: NA
V gene: TRBV3-1/TRBV3-2

CDR3 protein: CSASSPFHEQYF
CDR3 DNA: TGCAGTGCTAGTTCCCCATTCCACGAGCAGTACTTC
D gene: NA
J gene: TRBJ2-7
clone size: NA
V gene: TRBV20-1

CDR3 protein: CASSYVPGGPNYGYTF
CDR3 DNA: TGTGCCAGCAGTTATGTCCCCGGAGGACCGAACTATGGCTACACCTTC
D gene: NA
J gene: TRBJ1-2
clone size: NA
V gene: TRBV6-2/TRBV6-3

CDR3 protein: CAWSTGRPEAFF
CDR3 DNA: TGTGCCTGGAGTACGGGCCGGCCGGAAGCTTTCTTT
D gene: NA
J gene: TRBJ1-1
clone size: NA
V gene: TRBV30

CDR3 protein: CASSPSDSRSGNTIYF
CDR3 DNA: TGTGCCAGCTCCCCCTCTGACAGCCGCTCTGGAAACACCATATATTTT
D gene: NA
J gene: TRBJ1-3
clone size: once
V gene: TRBV18

CDR3 protein: CASRGEGHSNQPQHF
CDR3 DNA: TGTGCCAGCAGGGGAGAGGGCCACTCTAATCAGCCCCAGCATTTT
D gene: NA
J gene: TRBJ1-5
clone size: NA
V gene: TRBV6-1

CDR3 protein: CASSSRTSPNTGELFF
CDR3 DNA: TGTGCCAGCAGCTCCCGGACTAGCCCGAACACCGGGGAGCTGTTTTTT
D gene: TRBD2
J gene: TRBJ2-2
clone size: NA
V gene: TRBV9